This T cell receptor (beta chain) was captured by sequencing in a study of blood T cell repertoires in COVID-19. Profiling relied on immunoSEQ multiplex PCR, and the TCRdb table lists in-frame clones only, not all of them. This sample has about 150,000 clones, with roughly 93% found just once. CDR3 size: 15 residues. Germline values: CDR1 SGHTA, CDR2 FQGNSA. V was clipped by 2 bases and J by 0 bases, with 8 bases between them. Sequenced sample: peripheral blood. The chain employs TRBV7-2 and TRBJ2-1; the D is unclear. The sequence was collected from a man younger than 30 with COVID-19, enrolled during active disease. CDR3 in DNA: TGTGCCAGCAGCTTACTTATTAGCTCCTACAATGAGCAGTTCTTC. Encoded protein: CASSLLISSYNEQFF.